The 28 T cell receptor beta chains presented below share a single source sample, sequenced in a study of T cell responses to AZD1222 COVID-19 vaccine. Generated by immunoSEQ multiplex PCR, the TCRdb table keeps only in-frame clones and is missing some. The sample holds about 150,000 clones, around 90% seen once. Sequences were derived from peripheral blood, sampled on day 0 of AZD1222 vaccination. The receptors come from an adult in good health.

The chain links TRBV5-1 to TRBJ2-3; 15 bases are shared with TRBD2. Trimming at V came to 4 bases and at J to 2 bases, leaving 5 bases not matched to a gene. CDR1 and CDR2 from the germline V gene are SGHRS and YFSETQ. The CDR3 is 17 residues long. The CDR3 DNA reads TGCGCCAGCAGCCCGGGGACTAGCGGGGGGTACACAGATACGCAGTATTTT. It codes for CASSPGTSGGYTDTQYF. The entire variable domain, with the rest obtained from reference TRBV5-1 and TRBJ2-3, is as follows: KAGVTQTPRYLIKTRGQQVTLSCSPISGHRSVSWYQQTPGQGLQFLFEYFSETQRNKGNFPGRFSGRQFSNSRSEMNVSTLELGDSALYLCASSPGTSGGYTDTQYFGPGTRLTVL.

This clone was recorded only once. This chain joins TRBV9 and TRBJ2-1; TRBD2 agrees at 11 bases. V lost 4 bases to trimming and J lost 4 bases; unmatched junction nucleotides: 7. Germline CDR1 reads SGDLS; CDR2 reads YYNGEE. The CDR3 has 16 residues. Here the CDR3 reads CASSPEASGRYNEQFF. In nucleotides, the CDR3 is TGTGCCAGCAGCCCGGAGGCTAGCGGGAGGTACAATGAGCAGTTCTTC.

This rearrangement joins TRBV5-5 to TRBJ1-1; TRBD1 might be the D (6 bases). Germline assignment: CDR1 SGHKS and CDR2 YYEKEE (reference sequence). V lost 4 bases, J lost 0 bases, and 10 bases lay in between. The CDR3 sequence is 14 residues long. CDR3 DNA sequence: TGTGCCAGCAGCATACAGGGCATGAACACTGAAGCTTTCTTT. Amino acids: CASSIQGMNTEAFF.

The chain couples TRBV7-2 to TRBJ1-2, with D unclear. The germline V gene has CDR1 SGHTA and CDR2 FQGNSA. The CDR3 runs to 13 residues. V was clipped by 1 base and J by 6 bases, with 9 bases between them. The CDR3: CASSLVQSDGYTF. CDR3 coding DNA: TGTGCCAGCAGCTTAGTCCAGTCGGATGGCTACACCTTC.

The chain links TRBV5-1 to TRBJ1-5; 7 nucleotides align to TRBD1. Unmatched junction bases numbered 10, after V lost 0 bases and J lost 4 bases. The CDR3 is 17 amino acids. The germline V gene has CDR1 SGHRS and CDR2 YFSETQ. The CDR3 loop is CASSLGPKTTGNQPQHF. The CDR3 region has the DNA TGCGCCAGCAGCTTGGGACCAAAAACGACAGGGAATCAGCCCCAGCATTTT.

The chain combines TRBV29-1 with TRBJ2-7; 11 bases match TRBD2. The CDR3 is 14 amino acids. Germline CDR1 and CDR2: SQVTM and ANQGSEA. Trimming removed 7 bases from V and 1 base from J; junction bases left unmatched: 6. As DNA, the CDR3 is TGCAGCGCCGGGTCTAGCGGGAGGTCCTACGAGCAGTACTTC. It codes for CSAGSSGRSYEQYF.

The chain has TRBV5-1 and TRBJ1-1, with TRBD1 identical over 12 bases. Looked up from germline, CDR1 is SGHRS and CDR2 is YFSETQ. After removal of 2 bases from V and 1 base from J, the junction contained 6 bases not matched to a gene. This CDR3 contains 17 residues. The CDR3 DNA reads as TGCGCCAGCAGCTTTAGTGGGACAGGGGGCAGGAACACTGAAGCTTTCTTT. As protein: CASSFSGTGGRNTEAFF.

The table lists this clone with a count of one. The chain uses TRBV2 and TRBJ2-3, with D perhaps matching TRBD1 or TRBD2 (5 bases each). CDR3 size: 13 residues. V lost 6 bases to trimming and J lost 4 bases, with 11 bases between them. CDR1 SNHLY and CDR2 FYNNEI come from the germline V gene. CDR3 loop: CASRGEFADTQYF. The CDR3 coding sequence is TGTGCCAGCAGGGGGGAGTTCGCAGATACGCAGTATTTT.

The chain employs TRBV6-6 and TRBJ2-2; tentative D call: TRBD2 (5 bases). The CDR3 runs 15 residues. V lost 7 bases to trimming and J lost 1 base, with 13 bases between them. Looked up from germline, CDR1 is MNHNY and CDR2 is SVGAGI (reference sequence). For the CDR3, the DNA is TGTGCCAGCACCGAGACCGGACTGAACACCGGGGAGCTGTTTTTT. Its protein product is CASTETGLNTGELFF.

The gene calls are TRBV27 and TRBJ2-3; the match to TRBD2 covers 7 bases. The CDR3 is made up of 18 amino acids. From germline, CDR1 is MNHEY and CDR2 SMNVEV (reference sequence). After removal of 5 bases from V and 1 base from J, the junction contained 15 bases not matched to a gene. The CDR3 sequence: CASSPLRLADRGTDTQYF. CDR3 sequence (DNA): TGTGCCAGCAGTCCTCTTAGACTAGCCGATAGGGGCACAGATACGCAGTATTTT.

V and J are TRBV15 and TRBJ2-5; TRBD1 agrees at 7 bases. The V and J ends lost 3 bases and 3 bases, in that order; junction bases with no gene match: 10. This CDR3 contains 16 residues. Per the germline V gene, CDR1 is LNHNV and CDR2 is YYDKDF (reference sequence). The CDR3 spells CATSRHPTGTEETQYF. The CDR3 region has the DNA TGTGCCACCAGCAGGCATCCGACCGGGACAGAAGAGACCCAGTACTTC.

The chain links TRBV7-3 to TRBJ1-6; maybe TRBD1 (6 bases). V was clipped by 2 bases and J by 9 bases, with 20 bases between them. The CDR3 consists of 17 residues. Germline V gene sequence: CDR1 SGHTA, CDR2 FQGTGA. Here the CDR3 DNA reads TGTGCCAGCAGCTTAGATGGGGGCCGGCTGGTTAGTTCACCCCTCCACTTT. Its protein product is CASSLDGGRLVSSPLHF.

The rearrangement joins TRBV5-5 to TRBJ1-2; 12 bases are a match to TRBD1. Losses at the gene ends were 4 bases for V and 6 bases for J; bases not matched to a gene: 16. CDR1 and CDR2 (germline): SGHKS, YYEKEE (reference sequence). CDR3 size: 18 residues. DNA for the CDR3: TGTGCCAGCAGCCGAGTTCCGGGACAGGGGGCGCAGGGGGATGGCTACACCTTC. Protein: CASSRVPGQGAQGDGYTF.

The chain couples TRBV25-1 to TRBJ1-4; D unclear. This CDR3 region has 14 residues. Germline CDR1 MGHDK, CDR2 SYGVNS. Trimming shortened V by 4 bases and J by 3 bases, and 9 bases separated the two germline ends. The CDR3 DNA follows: TGTGCCAGCAGTGGACGAGTAGCTAATGAAAAACTGTTTTTT. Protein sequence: CASSGRVANEKLFF.

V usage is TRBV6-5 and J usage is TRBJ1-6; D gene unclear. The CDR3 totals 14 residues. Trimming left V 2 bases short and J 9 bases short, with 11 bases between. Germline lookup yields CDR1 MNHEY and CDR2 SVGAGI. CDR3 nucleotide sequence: TGTGCCAGCAGTTACGGCTACAGTAGTTCACCCCTCCACTTT. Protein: CASSYGYSSSPLHF.

CDR3 amino acids: CASSSPQIGHEQFF. The CDR3 coding sequence is TGTGCCAGCAGCTCACCCCAAATCGGACATGAGCAGTTCTTC. The rearrangement joins TRBV7-9 to TRBJ2-1; D remains ambiguous. Trimming removed 4 bases from V and 8 bases from J, with 15 bases in between. The CDR3 runs 14 residues. Germline V lookup: CDR1 SEHNR, CDR2 FQNEAQ (reference sequence).

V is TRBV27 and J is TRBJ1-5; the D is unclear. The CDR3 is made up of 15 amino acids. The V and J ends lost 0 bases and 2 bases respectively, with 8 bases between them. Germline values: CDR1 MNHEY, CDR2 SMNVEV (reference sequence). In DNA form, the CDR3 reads TGTGCCAGCAGTTTATCAGTAGGAGGCAATCAGCCCCAGCATTTT. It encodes CASSLSVGGNQPQHF.

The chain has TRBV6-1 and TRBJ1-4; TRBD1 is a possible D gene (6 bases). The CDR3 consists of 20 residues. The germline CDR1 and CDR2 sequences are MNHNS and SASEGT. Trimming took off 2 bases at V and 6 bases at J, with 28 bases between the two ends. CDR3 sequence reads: CASSERQPNREGVLDEKLFF. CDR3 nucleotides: TGTGCCAGCAGTGAACGTCAACCGAACAGGGAAGGAGTATTGGATGAAAAACTGTTTTTT.

The CDR3 reads CASSVQTGRGGKSGNTIYF. DNA of the CDR3: TGTGCCAGCAGTGTCCAAACTGGTCGAGGGGGAAAATCTGGAAACACCATATATTTT. This rearrangement joins TRBV6-1 to TRBJ1-3, with a possible D match to TRBD1 (6 bases). V lost 4 bases and J lost 1, with 23 bases in between. Germline CDR1 MNHNS, CDR2 SASEGT. This CDR3 is 19 amino acids long.

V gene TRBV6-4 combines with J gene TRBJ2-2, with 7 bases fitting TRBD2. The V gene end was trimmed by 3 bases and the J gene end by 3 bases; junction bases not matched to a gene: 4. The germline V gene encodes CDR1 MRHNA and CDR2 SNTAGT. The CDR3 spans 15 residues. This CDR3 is CASSDMAGDTGELFF. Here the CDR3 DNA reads TGTGCCAGCAGTGATATGGCGGGGGACACCGGGGAGCTGTTTTTT.

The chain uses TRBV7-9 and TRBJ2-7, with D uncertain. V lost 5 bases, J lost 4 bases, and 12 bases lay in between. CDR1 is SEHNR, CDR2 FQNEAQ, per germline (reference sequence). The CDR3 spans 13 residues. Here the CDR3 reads CASSPEVAYEQYF. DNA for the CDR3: TGTGCCAGCAGCCCAGAAGTGGCATACGAGCAGTACTTC.

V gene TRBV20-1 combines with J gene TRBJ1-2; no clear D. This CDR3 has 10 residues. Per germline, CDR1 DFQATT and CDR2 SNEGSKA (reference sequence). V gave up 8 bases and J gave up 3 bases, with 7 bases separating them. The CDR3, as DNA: TGCAGTTCCCCTGACTATGGCTACACCTTC. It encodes CSSPDYGYTF.

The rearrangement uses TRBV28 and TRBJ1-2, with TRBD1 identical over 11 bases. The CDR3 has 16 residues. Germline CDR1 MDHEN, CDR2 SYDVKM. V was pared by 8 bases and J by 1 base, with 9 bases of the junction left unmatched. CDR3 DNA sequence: TGTGCCAGCGGGGTACCGGGACAGGGGGATAACTATGGCTACACCTTC. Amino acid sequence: CASGVPGQGDNYGYTF.

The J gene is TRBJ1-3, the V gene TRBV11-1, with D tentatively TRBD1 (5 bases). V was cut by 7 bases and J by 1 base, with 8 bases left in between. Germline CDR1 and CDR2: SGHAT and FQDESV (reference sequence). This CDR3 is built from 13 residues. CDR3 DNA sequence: TGTGCCAGCACTGACAGATCTGGAAACACCATATATTTT. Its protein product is CASTDRSGNTIYF.

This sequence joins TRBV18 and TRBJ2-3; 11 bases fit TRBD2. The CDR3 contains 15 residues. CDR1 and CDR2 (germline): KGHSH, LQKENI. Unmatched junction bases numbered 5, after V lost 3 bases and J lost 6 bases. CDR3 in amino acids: CASSPATSGIDTQYF. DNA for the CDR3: TGTGCCAGCTCACCTGCGACTAGCGGGATTGATACGCAGTATTTT.

This CDR3 reads CASSLGTTEAFF. The CDR3 DNA sequence: TGTGCCAGCAGCCTTGGGACAACAGAAGCTTTCTTT. This rearrangement joins TRBV5-6 to TRBJ1-1, with D perhaps TRBD1 (6 bases). The V end was cut by 4 bases, the J end by 8 bases, with 12 bases between. CDR3 length: 12 amino acids. The germline gives CDR1 SGHDT, CDR2 YYEEEE.

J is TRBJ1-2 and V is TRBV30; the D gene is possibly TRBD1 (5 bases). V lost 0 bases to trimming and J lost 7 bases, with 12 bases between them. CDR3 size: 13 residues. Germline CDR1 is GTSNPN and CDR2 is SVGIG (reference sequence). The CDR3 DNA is TGTGCCTGGAGTGTCAGGGAGAAAGGTGGCTACACCTTC. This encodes CAWSVREKGGYTF. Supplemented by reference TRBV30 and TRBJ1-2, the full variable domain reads SQTIHQWPATLVQPVGSPLSLECTVEGTSNPNLYWYRQAAGRGLQLLFYSVGIGQISSEVPQNLSASRPQDRQFILSSKKLLLSDSGFYLCAWSVREKGGYTFGSGTRLTVV.

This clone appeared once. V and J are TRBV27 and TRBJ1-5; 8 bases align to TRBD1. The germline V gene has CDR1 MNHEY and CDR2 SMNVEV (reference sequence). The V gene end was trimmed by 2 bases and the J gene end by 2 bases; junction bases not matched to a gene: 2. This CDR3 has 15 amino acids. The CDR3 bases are TGTGCCAGCAGTTTAGACAGGGGTGGCAATCAGCCCCAGCATTTT. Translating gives CASSLDRGGNQPQHF.